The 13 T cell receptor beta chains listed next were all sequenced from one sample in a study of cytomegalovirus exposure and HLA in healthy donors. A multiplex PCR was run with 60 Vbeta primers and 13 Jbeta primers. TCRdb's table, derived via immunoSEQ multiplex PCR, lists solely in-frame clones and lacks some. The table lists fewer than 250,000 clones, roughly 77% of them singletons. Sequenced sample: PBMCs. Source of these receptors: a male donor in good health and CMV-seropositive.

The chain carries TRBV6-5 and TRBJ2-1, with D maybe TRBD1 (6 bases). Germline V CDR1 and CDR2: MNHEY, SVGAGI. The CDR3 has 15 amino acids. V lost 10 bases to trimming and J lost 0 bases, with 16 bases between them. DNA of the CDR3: TGTGCCACCCACTTGGACAGCTTCTCCTACAATGAGCAGTTCTTC. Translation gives CATHLDSFSYNEQFF.

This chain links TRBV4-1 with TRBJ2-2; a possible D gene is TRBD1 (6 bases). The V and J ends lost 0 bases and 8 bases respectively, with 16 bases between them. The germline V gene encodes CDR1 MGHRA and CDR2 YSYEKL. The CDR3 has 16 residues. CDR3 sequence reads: CASSQDEDRTRGELFF. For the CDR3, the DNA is TGCGCCAGCAGCCAAGACGAGGACAGAACAAGGGGGGAGCTGTTTTTT.

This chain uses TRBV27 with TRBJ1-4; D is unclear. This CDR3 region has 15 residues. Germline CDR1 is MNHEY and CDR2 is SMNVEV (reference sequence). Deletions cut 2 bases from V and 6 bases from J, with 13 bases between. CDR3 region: CASSLTRREYEKLFF. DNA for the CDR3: TGTGCCAGCAGTTTAACACGGAGGGAGTATGAAAAACTGTTTTTT. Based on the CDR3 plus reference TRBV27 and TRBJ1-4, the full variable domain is EAQVTQNPRYLITVTGKKLTVTCSQNMNHEYMSWYRQDPGLGLRQIYYSMNVEVTDKGDVPEGYKVSRKEKRNFPLILESPSPNQTSLYFCASSLTRREYEKLFFGSGTQLSVL.

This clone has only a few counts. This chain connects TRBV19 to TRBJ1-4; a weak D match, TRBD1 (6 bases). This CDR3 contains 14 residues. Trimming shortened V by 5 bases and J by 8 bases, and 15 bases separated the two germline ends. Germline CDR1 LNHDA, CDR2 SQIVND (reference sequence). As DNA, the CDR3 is TGTGCCAGTAGTGCCCAGGGGAATAACGAAAAACTGTTTTTT. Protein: CASSAQGNNEKLFF.

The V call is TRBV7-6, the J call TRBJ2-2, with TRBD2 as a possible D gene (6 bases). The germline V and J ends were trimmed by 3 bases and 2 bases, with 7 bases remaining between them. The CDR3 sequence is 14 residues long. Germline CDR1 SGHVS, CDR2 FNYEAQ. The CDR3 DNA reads TGTGCCAGCAGCTTGGGACTCAACACCGGGGAGCTGTTTTTT. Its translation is CASSLGLNTGELFF.

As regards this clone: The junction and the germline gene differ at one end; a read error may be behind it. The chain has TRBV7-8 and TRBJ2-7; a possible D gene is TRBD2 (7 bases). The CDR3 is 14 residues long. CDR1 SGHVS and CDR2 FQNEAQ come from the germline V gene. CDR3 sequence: CASSSSGAGGNGDF. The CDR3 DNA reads TGTGCCAGCAGCTCCTCAGGGGCCGGGGGGAACGGAGACTTC.

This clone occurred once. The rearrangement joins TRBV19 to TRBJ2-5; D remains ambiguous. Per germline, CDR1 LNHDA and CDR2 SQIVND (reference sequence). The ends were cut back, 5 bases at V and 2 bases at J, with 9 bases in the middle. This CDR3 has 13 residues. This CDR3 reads CASSLMQQETQYF. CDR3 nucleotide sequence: TGTGCCAGTAGTCTGATGCAGCAAGAGACCCAGTACTTC. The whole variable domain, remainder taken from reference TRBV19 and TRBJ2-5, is DGGITQSPKYLFRKEGQNVTLSCEQNLNHDAMYWYRQDPGQGLRLIYYSQIVNDFQKGDIAEGYSVSREKKESFPLTVTSAQKNPTAFYLCASSLMQQETQYFGPGTRLLVL.

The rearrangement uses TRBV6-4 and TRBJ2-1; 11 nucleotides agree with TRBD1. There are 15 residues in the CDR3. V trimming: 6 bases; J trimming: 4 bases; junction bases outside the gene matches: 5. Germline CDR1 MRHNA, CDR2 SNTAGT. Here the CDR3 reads CASSPGTGGYNEQFF. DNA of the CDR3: TGTGCCAGCAGCCCCGGGACAGGGGGTTACAATGAGCAGTTCTTC.

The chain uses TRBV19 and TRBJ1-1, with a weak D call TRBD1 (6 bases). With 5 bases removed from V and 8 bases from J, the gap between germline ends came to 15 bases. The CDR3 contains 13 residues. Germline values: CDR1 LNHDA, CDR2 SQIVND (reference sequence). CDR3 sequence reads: CASSPGQGKEAFF. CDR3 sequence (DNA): TGTGCCAGTAGTCCGGGACAAGGGAAAGAAGCTTTCTTT. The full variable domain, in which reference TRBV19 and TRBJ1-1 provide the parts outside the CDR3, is DGGITQSPKYLFRKEGQNVTLSCEQNLNHDAMYWYRQDPGQGLRLIYYSQIVNDFQKGDIAEGYSVSREKKESFPLTVTSAQKNPTAFYLCASSPGQGKEAFFGQGTRLTVV.

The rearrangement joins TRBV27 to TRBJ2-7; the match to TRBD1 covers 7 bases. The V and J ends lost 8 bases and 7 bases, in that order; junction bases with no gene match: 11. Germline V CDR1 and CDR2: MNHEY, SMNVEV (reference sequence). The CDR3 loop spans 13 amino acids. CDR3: CASSGTDIGEQYF. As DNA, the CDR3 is TGTGCCAGCTCCGGGACAGACATCGGGGAGCAGTACTTC.

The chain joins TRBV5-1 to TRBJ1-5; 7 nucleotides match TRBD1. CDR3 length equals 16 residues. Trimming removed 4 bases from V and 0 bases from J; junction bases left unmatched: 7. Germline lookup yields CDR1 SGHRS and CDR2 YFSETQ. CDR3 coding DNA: TGCGCCAGCAGCCCTCTCCCAGGGGGTAGCAATCAGCCCCAGCATTTT. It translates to CASSPLPGGSNQPQHF.

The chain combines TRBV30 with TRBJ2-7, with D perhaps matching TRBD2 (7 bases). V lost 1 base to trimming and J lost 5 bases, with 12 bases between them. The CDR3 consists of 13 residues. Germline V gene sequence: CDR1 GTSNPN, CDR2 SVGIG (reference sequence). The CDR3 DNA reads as TGTGCCTGGAGTGCGGGGGGCGGAGACGAGCAGTACTTC. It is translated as CAWSAGGGDEQYF.

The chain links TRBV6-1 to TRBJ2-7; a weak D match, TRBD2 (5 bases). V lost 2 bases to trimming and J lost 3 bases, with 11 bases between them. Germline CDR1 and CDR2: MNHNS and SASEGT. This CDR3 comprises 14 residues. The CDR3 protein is CASSELTGNYEQYF. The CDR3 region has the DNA TGTGCCAGCAGTGAACTTACGGGGAACTACGAGCAGTACTTC.